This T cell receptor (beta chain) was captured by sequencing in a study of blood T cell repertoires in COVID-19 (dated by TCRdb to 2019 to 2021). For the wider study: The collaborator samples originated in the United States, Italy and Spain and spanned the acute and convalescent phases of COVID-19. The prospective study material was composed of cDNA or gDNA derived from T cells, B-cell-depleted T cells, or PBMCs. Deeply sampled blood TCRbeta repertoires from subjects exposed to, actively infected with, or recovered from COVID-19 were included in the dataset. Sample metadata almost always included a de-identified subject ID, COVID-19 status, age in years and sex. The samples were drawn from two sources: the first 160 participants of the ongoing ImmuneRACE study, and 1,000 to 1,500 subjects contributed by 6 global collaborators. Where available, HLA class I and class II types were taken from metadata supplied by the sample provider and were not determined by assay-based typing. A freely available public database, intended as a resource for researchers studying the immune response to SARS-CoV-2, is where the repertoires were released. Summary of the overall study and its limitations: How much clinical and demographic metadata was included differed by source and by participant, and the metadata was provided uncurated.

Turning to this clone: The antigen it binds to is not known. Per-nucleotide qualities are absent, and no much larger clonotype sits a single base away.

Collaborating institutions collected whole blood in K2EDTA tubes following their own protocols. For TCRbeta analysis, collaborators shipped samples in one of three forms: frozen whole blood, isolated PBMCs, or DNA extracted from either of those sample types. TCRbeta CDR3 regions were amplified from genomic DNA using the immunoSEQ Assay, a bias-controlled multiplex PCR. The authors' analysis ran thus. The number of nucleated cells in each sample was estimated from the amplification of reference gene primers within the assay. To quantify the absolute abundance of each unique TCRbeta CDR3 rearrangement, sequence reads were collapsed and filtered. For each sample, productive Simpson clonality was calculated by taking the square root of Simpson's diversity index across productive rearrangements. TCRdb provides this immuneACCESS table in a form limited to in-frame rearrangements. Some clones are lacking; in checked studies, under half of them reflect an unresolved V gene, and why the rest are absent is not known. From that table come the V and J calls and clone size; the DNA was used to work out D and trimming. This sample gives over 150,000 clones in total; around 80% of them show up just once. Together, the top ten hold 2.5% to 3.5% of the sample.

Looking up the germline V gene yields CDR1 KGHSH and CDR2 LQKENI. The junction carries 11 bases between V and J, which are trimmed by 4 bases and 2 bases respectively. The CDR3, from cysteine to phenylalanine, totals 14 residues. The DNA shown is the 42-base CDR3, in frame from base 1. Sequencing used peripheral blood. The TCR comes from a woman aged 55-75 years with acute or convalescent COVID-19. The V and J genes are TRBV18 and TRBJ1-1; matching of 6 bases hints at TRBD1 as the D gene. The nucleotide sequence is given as TGTGCCAGCTCACAGGGGGGGGGAAACACTGAAGCTTTCTTT. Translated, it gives CASSQGGGNTEAFF.